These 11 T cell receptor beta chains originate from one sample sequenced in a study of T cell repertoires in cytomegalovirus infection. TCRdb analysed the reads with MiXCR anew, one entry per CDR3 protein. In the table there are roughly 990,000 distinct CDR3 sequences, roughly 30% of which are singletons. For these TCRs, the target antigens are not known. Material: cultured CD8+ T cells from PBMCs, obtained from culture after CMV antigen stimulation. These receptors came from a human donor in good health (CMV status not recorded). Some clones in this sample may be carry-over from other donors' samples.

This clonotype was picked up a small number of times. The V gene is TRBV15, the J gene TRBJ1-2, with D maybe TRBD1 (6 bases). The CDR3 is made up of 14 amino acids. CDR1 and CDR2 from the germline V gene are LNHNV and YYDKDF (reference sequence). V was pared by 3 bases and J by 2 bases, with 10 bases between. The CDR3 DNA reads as TGTGCCACCAGCAGGGACAGCATCAACTATGGCTACACCTTC. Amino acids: CATSRDSINYGYTF.

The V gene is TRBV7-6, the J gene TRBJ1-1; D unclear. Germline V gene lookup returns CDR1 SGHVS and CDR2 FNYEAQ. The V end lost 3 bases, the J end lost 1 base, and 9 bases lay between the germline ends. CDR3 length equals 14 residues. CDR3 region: CASSFPKGNTEAFF. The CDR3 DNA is TGTGCCAGCAGCTTCCCCAAGGGGAACACTGAAGCTTTCTTT.

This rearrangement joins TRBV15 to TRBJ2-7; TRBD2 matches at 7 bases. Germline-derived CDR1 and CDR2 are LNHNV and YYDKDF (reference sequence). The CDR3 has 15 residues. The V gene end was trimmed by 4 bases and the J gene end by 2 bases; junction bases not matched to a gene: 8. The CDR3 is CATSKTSAVTYEQYF. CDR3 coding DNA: TGTGCCACCAGCAAAACTAGCGCGGTAACCTACGAGCAGTACTTC.

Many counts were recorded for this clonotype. CDR3 sequence: CASSLVAAGNTIYF. The CDR3 bases are TGTGCCAGCAGCTTAGTGGCCGCTGGAAACACCATATATTTT. This chain connects TRBV7-9 to TRBJ1-3; no clear D gene. Germline lookup yields CDR1 SEHNR and CDR2 FQNEAQ (reference sequence). CDR3 size: 14 residues. V was trimmed by 1 base and J by 2 bases, leaving 6 bases between them. Combining the CDR3 with reference TRBV7-9 and TRBJ1-3 gives the whole variable domain DTGVSQNPRHKITKRGQNVTFRCDPISEHNRLYWYRQTLGQGPEFLTYFQNEAQLEKSRLLSDRFSAERPKGSFSTLEIQRTEQGDSAMYLCASSLVAAGNTIYFGEGSWLTVV.

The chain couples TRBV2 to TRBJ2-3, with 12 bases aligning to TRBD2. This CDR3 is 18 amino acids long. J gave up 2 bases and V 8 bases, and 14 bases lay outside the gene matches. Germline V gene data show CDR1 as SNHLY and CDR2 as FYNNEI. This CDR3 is CASELAGGLTFFTDTQYF. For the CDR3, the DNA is TGTGCCAGCGAGCTAGCGGGGGGGCTGACGTTTTTCACAGATACGCAGTATTTT.

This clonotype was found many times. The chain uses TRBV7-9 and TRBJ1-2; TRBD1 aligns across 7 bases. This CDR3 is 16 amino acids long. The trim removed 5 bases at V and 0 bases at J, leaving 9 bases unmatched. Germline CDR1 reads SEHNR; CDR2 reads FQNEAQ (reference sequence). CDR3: CASSTPGTATNYGYTF. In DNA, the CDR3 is TGTGCCAGCAGCACCCCCGGGACAGCCACTAACTATGGCTACACCTTC. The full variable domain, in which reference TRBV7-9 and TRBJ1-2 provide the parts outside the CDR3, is DTGVSQNPRHKITKRGQNVTFRCDPISEHNRLYWYRQTLGQGPEFLTYFQNEAQLEKSRLLSDRFSAERPKGSFSTLEIQRTEQGDSAMYLCASSTPGTATNYGYTFGSGTRLTVV.

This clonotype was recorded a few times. The CDR3 nucleotides are TGTGCCAGCAGCCCACCTGTAGTGGGGGGGCAGAGGACCGGGGAGCTGTTTTTT. This encodes CASSPPVVGGQRTGELFF. This chain links TRBV7-2 with TRBJ2-2, with D possibly matching TRBD2 (7 bases). The CDR3 loop spans 18 amino acids. V was cut by 5 bases and J by 5 bases, with 24 bases left in between. In germline, CDR1 is SGHTA, CDR2 FQGNSA.

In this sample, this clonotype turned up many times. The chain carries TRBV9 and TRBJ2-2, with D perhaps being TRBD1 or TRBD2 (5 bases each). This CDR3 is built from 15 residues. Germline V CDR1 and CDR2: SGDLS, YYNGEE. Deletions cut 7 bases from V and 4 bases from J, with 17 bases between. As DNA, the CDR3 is TGTGCCAGCCAAAAGAAACAGGACTCCACCGGGGAGCTGTTTTTT. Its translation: CASQKKQDSTGELFF.

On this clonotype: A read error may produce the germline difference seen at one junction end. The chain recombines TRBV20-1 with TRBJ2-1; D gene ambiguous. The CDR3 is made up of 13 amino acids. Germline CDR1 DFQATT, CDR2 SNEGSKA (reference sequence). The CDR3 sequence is CSAISMRHGVETF. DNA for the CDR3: TGCAGTGCTATTTCAATGCGGCATGGAGTGGAAACCTTC.

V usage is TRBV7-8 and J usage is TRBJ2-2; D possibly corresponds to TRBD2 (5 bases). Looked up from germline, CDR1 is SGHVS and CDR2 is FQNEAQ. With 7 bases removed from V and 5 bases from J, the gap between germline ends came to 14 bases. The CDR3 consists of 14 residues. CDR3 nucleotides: TGTGCCAGCACATATACGAGGAGGACCGGGGAGCTGTTTTTT. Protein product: CASTYTRRTGELFF.

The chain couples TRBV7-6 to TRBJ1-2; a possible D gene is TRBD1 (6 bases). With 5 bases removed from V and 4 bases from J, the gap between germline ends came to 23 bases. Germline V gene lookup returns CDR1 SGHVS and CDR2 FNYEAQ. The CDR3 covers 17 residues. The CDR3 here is CASSPPGRGSVLYGYTF. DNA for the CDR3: TGTGCCAGCAGCCCACCCGGCAGGGGATCTGTTCTCTATGGCTACACCTTC.